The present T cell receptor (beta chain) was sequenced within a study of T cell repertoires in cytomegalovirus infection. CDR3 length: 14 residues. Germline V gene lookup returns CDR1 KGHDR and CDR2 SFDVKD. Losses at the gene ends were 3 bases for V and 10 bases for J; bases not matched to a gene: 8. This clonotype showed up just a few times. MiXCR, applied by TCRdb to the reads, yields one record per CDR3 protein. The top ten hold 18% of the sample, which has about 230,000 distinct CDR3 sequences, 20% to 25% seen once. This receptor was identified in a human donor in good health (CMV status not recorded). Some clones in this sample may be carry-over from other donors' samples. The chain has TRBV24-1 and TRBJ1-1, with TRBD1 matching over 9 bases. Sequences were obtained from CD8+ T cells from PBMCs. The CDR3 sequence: CATSDPGDREGAFF. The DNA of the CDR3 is TGTGCCACCAGTGATCCAGGGGACAGGGAGGGAGCTTTCTTT.